Here is one T cell receptor (beta chain) with its context. No antigen is known for it. The germline V gene encodes CDR1 SGHVS and CDR2 FQNEAQ. The CDR3 is 15 residues long. Trimming stripped 3 bases from V and 1 base from J, with 12 bases between. Only in-frame clones appear in the TCRdb table, and some are missing; sequencing was by immunoSEQ multiplex PCR. The sample carries over 120,000 clones, 85% to 95% recorded once. This specimen belongs to a study of graft-versus-host responses after intestinal transplantation. Study-level background: Among the recipients, all got anti-thymocyte globulin induction and then tacrolimus and steroids for approximately 3 years. General study points: GvH clones occurred in recipient marrow; some first appeared in ileum or blood. Allografts of one patient group, those with graft-donor T cell macrochimerism, had high graft-versus-host to host-versus-graft clonal ratios.

The TCR sequence derives from a human donor who received an intestinal transplant. V and J are TRBV7-8 and TRBJ2-5; possibly TRBD1 or TRBD2 for D (6 bases each). This sample comprised unstimulated CD4+ T cells sorted from spleen or lymph node cells, obtained before intestinal transplant. CDR3: CASSFAGGPQETQYF. As DNA, the CDR3 is TGTGCCAGCAGCTTCGCTGGGGGGCCCCAAGAGACCCAGTACTTC.